This entry features one T cell receptor (beta chain) sequence. From germline, CDR1 is MNHEY and CDR2 SVGEGT. The CDR3 sequence is 15 residues long. V dropped 5 bases and J dropped 9; count of bases not matched to a gene: 12. Profiling relied on immunoSEQ multiplex PCR, and the TCRdb table lists in-frame clones only, not all of them. The table includes 100,000 or so clones, 80% to 90% detected once. This sample was included in a study of T cell responses to AZD1222 COVID-19 vaccine. The sequence was obtained from an adult in good health. This chain connects TRBV6-2 or TRBV6-3 to TRBJ2-1; 8 nucleotides line up with TRBD2. Sequenced here: peripheral blood, sampled on day 0 of AZD1222 vaccination. CDR3 loop: CASSTWTGGVGEQFF. In DNA form, the CDR3 reads TGTGCCAGCAGTACTTGGACCGGGGGGGTAGGTGAGCAGTTCTTC.